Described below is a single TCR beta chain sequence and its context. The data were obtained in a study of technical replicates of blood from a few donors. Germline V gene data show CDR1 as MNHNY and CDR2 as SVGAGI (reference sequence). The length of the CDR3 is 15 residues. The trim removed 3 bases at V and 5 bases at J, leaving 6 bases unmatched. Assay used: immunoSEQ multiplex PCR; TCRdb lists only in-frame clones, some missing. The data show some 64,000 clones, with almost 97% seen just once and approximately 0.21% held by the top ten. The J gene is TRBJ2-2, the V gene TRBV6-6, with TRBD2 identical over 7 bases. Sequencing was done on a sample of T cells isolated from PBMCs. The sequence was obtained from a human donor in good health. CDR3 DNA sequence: TGTGCCAGCAGTTATGCGGGGGTCGAAACCGGGGAGCTGTTTTTT. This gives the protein CASSYAGVETGELFF.